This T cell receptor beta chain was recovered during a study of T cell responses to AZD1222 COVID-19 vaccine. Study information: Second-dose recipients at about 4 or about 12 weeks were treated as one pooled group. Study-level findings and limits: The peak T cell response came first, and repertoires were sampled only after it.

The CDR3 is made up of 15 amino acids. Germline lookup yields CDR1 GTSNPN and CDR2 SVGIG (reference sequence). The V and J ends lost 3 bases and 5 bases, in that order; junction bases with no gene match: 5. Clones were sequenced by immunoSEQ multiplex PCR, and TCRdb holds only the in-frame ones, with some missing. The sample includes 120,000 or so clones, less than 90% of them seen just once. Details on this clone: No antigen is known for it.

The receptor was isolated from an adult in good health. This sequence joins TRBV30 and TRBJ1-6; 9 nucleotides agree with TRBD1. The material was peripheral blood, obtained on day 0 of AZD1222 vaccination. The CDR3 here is CAWRNRGRDNSPLHF. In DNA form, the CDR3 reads TGTGCCTGGAGAAACAGGGGGCGGGATAATTCACCCCTCCACTTT.